This T cell receptor (beta chain) was identified in a study of blood T cell repertoires in COVID-19. Study-level background: Both acute and convalescent COVID-19 samples were obtained from the United States, Italy and Spain. From T cells, B-cell-depleted T cells, or PBMCs came the material, which was cDNA or gDNA.

This clone appeared once. Between the trimmed V and J ends, which lost 4 bases and 7 bases, there was a span of 13 bases. This CDR3 comprises 14 residues. Germline V gives CDR1 MDHEN, CDR2 SYDVKM. Measured with immunoSEQ multiplex PCR; TCRdb has only the in-frame clones, and not every one. The sample lists 200,000 to 250,000 clones, about 79% occurring once. The source is an older woman who had recovered from COVID-19. Sequencing input: PBMCs or T cells enriched from blood (not recorded which). V and J are TRBV28 and TRBJ1-4, with D unresolved. CDR3 sequence (DNA): TGTGCCAGCAGTTCAAACAGTTTTAGTGAAAAACTGTTTTTT. This encodes CASSSNSFSEKLFF.